Listed below are T cell receptor beta chains from one sample, sequenced in a study of blood T cell repertoires in COVID-19. Sequencing was performed with immunoSEQ multiplex PCR; in TCRdb, only in-frame clones are kept and a portion is missing. The sample records 150,000 to 200,000 clones, around 85% being singletons. Sample: PBMCs or T cells enriched from blood (not recorded which). These receptors originate from a man aged 40-49 years who had recovered from COVID-19. Each CDR3 is given with its conserved first and last residue. The D gene is left open where the match is weak. Clone size is not always given. Where it is, it says once, few, many or a class for expanded clones.

clone size	CDR3 length	D gene	V gene	J gene	CDR3 protein	CDR3 DNA
NA	16	NA	TRBV7-6	TRBJ1-5	CASSLEGGRSNQPQHF	TGTGCCAGCAGCTTAGAAGGGGGTAGAAGCAATCAGCCCCAGCATTTT
NA	15	TRBD1	TRBV9	TRBJ2-7	CASSVGSDRVHEQYF	TGTGCCAGCAGCGTAGGTTCGGACAGGGTCCACGAGCAGTACTTC
NA	14	TRBD1	TRBV2	TRBJ1-1	CATKGDRAGTEAFF	TGTGCCACGAAAGGGGACAGGGCGGGGACTGAAGCTTTCTTT
NA	14	NA	TRBV6-6	TRBJ1-5	CASSAGSVNQPQHF	TGTGCCAGCAGTGCGGGCAGCGTCAATCAGCCCCAGCATTTT
once	17	NA	TRBV25-1	TRBJ2-1	CASSRPAPGSAYNEQFF	TGTGCCAGCAGTCGCCCGGCCCCAGGGTCTGCCTACAATGAGCAGTTCTTC
NA	15	TRBD1	TRBV19	TRBJ1-5	CASSIEKGARQPQHF	TGTGCCAGTAGTATAGAAAAGGGGGCGAGGCAGCCCCAGCATTTT
NA	14	NA	TRBV24-1	TRBJ2-3	CATSDTHYPDTQYF	TGTGCCACCAGTGATACCCACTATCCAGATACGCAGTATTTT
NA	14	NA	TRBV5-1	TRBJ1-1	CASSQDSGGTEAFF	TGCGCCAGCAGCCAGGACAGCGGAGGAACTGAAGCTTTCTTT
once	13	TRBD2	TRBV2	TRBJ2-1	CASGSGILDEQFF	TGTGCCAGCGGTAGCGGGATATTGGATGAGCAGTTCTTC
once	15	NA	TRBV5-1	TRBJ1-1	CASSLGPRENTEAFF	TGCGCCAGCAGCTTGGGACCTCGGGAAAACACTGAAGCTTTCTTT
NA	13	NA	TRBV7-3	TRBJ1-1	CASSFGFGTEAFF	TGTGCCAGCAGCTTCGGGTTTGGGACTGAAGCTTTCTTT
once	15	NA	TRBV30	TRBJ1-3	CAWSVLKALSDTIYF	TGTGCCTGGAGTGTACTAAAGGCGTTGAGCGACACCATATATTTT
NA	15	NA	TRBV18	TRBJ1-4	CASSPPGTGYEKLFF	TGTGCCAGCTCACCACCGGGCACAGGGTATGAAAAACTGTTTTTT
NA	14	NA	TRBV27	TRBJ1-2	CASSPQTGNYGYTF	TGTGCCAGTTCCCCCCAGACAGGCAACTATGGCTACACCTTC
NA	14	NA	TRBV19	TRBJ1-6	CASKRAGMNSPLHF	TGTGCCAGTAAGAGGGCGGGAATGAATTCACCCCTCCACTTT
NA	14	NA	TRBV28	TRBJ1-2	CASGSGGGIDGYTF	TGTGCCAGCGGATCCGGGGGGGGAATTGATGGCTACACCTTC
NA	14	TRBD1	TRBV18	TRBJ2-7	CASSPRGQAFEQYF	TGTGCCAGCTCACCACGCGGACAGGCCTTTGAGCAGTACTTC
NA	14	NA	TRBV7-9	TRBJ1-1	CASRPRGMNTEAFF	TGTGCCAGCAGACCTAGAGGGATGAACACTGAAGCTTTCTTT
NA	16	TRBD2	TRBV7-2	TRBJ2-5	CASSSVGLTYQETQYF	TGTGCCAGCAGCTCAGTGGGACTAACCTACCAAGAGACCCAGTACTTC
NA	11	NA	TRBV30	TRBJ2-7	CAWSGGREQYF	TGTGCCTGGAGTGGGGGGCGCGAGCAGTACTTC
NA	13	TRBD1	TRBV19	TRBJ1-1	CASSQGARTEAFF	TGTGCCAGTTCCCAGGGGGCGAGGACTGAAGCTTTCTTT
once	13	NA	TRBV6-2/TRBV6-3	TRBJ2-7	CASSQSFSYEQYF	TGTGCCAGCAGCCAATCGTTCTCCTACGAGCAGTACTTC
NA	13	TRBD1	TRBV6-5	TRBJ1-2	CASSYRQGGGYTF	TGTGCCAGCAGTTACCGACAGGGCGGCGGCTACACCTTC
NA	15	NA	TRBV25-1	TRBJ2-7	CASSGKGRIHYEQYF	TGTGCCAGCAGTGGAAAGGGGCGGATTCACTACGAGCAGTACTTC
NA	13	NA	TRBV12-3/TRBV12-4	TRBJ1-2	CASSLALGYGYTF	TGTGCCAGCAGTTTAGCGCTCGGTTATGGCTACACCTTC
NA	19	NA	TRBV3-1/TRBV3-2	TRBJ2-2	CASSQVATDPSSNTGELFF	TGTGCCAGCAGCCAAGTTGCGACAGACCCATCCTCGAACACCGGGGAGCTGTTTTTT
once	13	TRBD2	TRBV5-1	TRBJ2-7	CASSTEPGGEQYF	TGCGCCAGCAGTACCGAACCGGGGGGCGAGCAGTACTTC
NA	17	NA	TRBV9	TRBJ1-3	CASSGGPQGRGGNTIYF	TGTGCCAGCAGCGGCGGCCCCCAGGGTAGGGGCGGAAACACCATATATTTT
NA	14	NA	TRBV18	TRBJ2-7	CASSPSAGTYEQYF	TGTGCCAGCTCCCCCTCGGCGGGCACCTACGAGCAGTACTTC
NA	15	TRBD1	TRBV7-6	TRBJ2-3	CASSIDRVTADTQYF	TGTGCCAGCAGTATTGACAGGGTGACGGCAGATACGCAGTATTTT
NA	14	TRBD2	TRBV7-2	TRBJ2-7	CASSRGSGVSEQYF	TGTGCCAGCAGTAGGGGTAGCGGGGTATCCGAGCAGTACTTC
NA	16	NA	TRBV9	TRBJ2-2	CASSVRAGANTGELFF	TGTGCCAGCAGCGTACGGGCAGGGGCGAACACCGGGGAGCTGTTTTTT
few	13	NA	TRBV12-5	TRBJ1-2	CASGPSSFYSYTF	TGTGCTAGTGGCCCCTCTAGCTTCTATAGCTACACCTTC
NA	13	NA	TRBV12-3/TRBV12-4	TRBJ1-6	CASSFRYNSPLHF	TGTGCCAGCAGTTTCAGATATAATTCACCCCTCCACTTT
NA	15	NA	TRBV6-5	TRBJ2-1	CASKGGGASYNEQFF	TGTGCCAGCAAAGGTGGGGGGGCCTCCTACAATGAGCAGTTCTTC
NA	13	TRBD2	TRBV12-5	TRBJ2-7	CASGPGLVSEQYF	TGTGCTAGTGGTCCGGGACTAGTGAGTGAGCAGTACTTC
once	19	TRBD1	TRBV27	TRBJ2-2	CASSLPDLKTGSMTGELFF	TGTGCCAGCAGTTTACCCGACCTGAAGACAGGGTCGATGACCGGGGAGCTGTTTTTT
NA	15	TRBD1	TRBV27	TRBJ2-7	CASSSGQGFFYEQYF	TGTGCCAGCAGCTCGGGACAGGGGTTTTTCTACGAGCAGTACTTC
NA	16	TRBD2	TRBV7-9	TRBJ2-1	CASSLPSGRGHYEQFF	TGTGCCAGCAGCTTACCCAGCGGGAGAGGTCATTATGAGCAGTTCTTC
NA	14	NA	TRBV29-1	TRBJ2-2	CSVSRGAHTGELFF	TGCAGCGTTTCCCGGGGGGCTCACACCGGGGAGCTGTTTTTT
NA	15	NA	TRBV5-5	TRBJ1-1	CASSLGVTPGGEAFF	TGTGCCAGCAGCTTGGGTGTGACACCGGGGGGAGAAGCTTTCTTT
NA	15	NA	TRBV18	TRBJ2-7	CASSPLGEPAYEQYF	TGTGCCAGCTCGCCCCTAGGGGAACCTGCCTACGAGCAGTACTTC
NA	13	TRBD1	TRBV10-3	TRBJ2-7	CAIGDSNSYEQYF	TGTGCCATCGGGGACAGTAACTCCTACGAGCAGTACTTC
NA	11	NA	TRBV20-1	TRBJ2-3	CSARDMDTQYF	TGCAGTGCTAGAGATATGGATACGCAGTATTTT
NA	16	TRBD1	TRBV30	TRBJ1-1	CAWSDQFSGGNTEAFF	TGTGCCTGGAGTGACCAATTCTCAGGGGGCAACACTGAAGCTTTCTTT
NA	11	NA	TRBV30	TRBJ2-1	CACRLYNEQFF	TGTGCCTGTCGACTGTACAATGAGCAGTTCTTC
NA	13	NA	TRBV12-3/TRBV12-4	TRBJ1-1	CASIPDSYTEAFF	TGTGCCAGCATTCCCGACAGCTACACTGAAGCTTTCTTT
NA	13	NA	TRBV29-1	TRBJ2-2	CSAGGGNTGELFF	TGCAGCGCCGGTGGAGGGAACACCGGGGAGCTGTTTTTT
NA	15	NA	TRBV6-5	TRBJ2-2	CASSYSAGYTGELFF	TGTGCCAGCAGTTACTCCGCCGGTTACACCGGGGAGCTGTTTTTT
NA	14	TRBD2	TRBV12-5	TRBJ2-3	CASRSSGGGDTQYF	TGTGCTAGTAGGTCTAGCGGGGGGGGAGATACGCAGTATTTT
NA	12	TRBD1	TRBV5-4	TRBJ2-7	CASSRDRGEQYF	TGTGCCAGCAGCCGGGACAGGGGCGAGCAGTACTTC
NA	13	NA	TRBV12-3/TRBV12-4	TRBJ2-7	CASSPIPGDEQYF	TGTGCCAGCAGTCCAATACCAGGGGACGAGCAGTACTTC
NA	14	TRBD2	TRBV29-1	TRBJ2-1	CSGGLAGAYNEQFF	TGCAGCGGTGGACTAGCGGGGGCCTACAATGAGCAGTTCTTC
NA	14	TRBD1	TRBV3-1/TRBV3-2	TRBJ2-7	CASSARDRAYEQYF	TGTGCCAGCAGCGCCCGGGACAGGGCTTACGAGCAGTACTTC
NA	16	NA	TRBV12-5	TRBJ1-1	CASGLVLPTGTTEAFF	TGTGCTAGTGGTTTGGTATTGCCTACAGGGACCACTGAAGCTTTCTTT